The text below deals with one T cell receptor (beta chain). This clonotype was recorded many times. Its specific antigen is unknown. No clone much larger than this one lies a single base away; base qualities are absent. The time point label for this specimen denotes: longitudinal time-point 2. For the unsorted PBMC libraries, 2 million PBMCs were stored in RNAlater at -80 degrees C until RNA extraction and were used to generate the libraries. The multiple sclerosis patients were enrolled in a US clinical protocol that used magnetic resonance imaging to evaluate disease progression. Peripheral blood was subjected to Ficoll-Hypaque density gradient centrifugation to isolate PBMCs, which were then cryopreserved in liquid nitrogen. The source of the sample is a study of neurological immune-mediated disorders (dated by TCRdb to about 2019). Looking at the study overall: Among the roughly 35 multiple sclerosis patients, relapsing-remitting MS accounted for some 30 and secondary progressive MS accounted for 3. Peripheral blood TCR-beta repertoires from HTLV-I-associated myelopathy (HAM/TSP) patients, multiple sclerosis patients and healthy controls were compared by UMI-based sequencing. Of the approximately 70 subjects in the cohort, around 14 were HAM/TSP patients, some 34 were multiple sclerosis patients, and approximately 20 were healthy controls. The approximately 110 TCR-beta libraries included longitudinal samples, technical triplicates and paired sorted CD4+ and CD8+ T-cell subsets alongside PBMC samples. Longitudinal HAM/TSP donors and healthy donors each had 3 time-points at intervals of about 3-45 months.

cDNA was synthesized by template-switch 5'RACE using a primer carrying a 10-nucleotide random unique molecular identifier by which each TCR transcript was tagged. Over 190 million TCR-beta sequences, covering 15-18 subjects, were produced in each sequencing run. Total RNA was extracted with the RNeasy kit. The KAPA Real-time Library Amplification kit was used to amplify TCR-beta VDJ regions with primers targeting the TCR constant region and the 5'RACE anchor. A first PCR added sample indexes and Illumina adaptors, after which a second PCR increased the library yield. After Ampure bead purification, the TCR product of roughly 650 bp was size-selected on a 2% E-gel SizeSelection system. Before pooling, library quality was assessed on a Bioanalyzer, concentration was determined with Qubit, and library quantification was performed with the Kapa Library Quantification kit. Libraries were sequenced paired-end 2 x 150 bp on an Illumina HiSeq 2500. To increase sequence diversity, roughly 24-32% phiX was spiked into each library pool. The authors' pipeline ran thus. Quality-filtered reads were processed with the UMI-based MiGEC pipeline, and over 90% of raw TCR sequences were removed by the MiGEC pipeline during error correction. IMGT germline references were used for alignment of VDJ genes, and clonotypes were defined by a unique CDR3 amino acid sequence together with V-J genes. VDJtools evaluated clonal expansion, Shannon diversity and CDR3 relatedness (CalcPairwiseDistances, ClusterSamples); CLCbio workbench built phylogenetic trees. A clone was classed as expanded if it had 8 or more unique UMIs, a cutoff based on coefficient-of-variation modelling across technical triplicates. TCRdb reanalyzed the raw reads on its own, using fastp at Q25 for trimming and MiXCR for clone calling, and kept in-frame beta chains. Rows are combined by CDR3 protein, so each entry shows the most common genes and DNA. These V and J calls are TCRdb output, not the study's own analysis. The sample includes about 80,000 distinct CDR3 sequences, with 5% to 6% observed a single time. The ten top clones hold 7.9% of the sample.

The CDR3 spans 15 residues, from the cysteine through the phenylalanine. Only CDR3 DNA is held: 45 bases, read in frame from base 1. From V the trimming removes 5 bases and from J it removes 6 bases, while the gene matches leave 9 bases of the junction unaccounted for. Study-wide conclusions, independent of this receptor: Phylogenetic analysis grouped repertoires from 18 of 34 MS patients into a cluster of related CDR3 sequences, suggesting a possible repertoire-level signature. The highest TCR clonal expansion was observed in HAM/TSP patients, whereas the lowest was observed in MS patients, even when compared with healthy controls. No identical CDR3 amino acid sequences were found to be shared among expanded clones across subjects, suggesting that TCR-beta repertoires were private in all groups. The MS cluster was not associated with any clinical or MRI features, and the authors stated that larger cohorts are needed.

Sequencing was carried out using PBMCs. This sequence was found in a woman aged 55 to 70 with multiple sclerosis. The chain is assembled from TRBV12-3 or TRBV12-4 and TRBJ2-5; 10 middle bases align to TRBD1. The nucleotide sequence reads TGTGCCAGCAGTATCCCGGGACAGGGGCCCAAGACCCAGTACTTC. Its translation reads: CASSIPGQGPKTQYF.